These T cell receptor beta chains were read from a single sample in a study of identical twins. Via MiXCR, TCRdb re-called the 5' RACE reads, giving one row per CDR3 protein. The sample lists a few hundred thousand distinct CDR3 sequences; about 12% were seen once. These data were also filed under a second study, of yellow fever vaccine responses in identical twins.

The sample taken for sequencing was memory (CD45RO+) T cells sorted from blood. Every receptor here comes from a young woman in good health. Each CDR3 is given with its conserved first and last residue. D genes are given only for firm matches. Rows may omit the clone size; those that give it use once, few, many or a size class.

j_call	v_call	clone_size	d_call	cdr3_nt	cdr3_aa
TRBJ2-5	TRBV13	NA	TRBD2	TGTGCCAGCAGCAAAACTCGACTAGCGGGGGGCCCGCTTAAAGAGACCCAGTACTTC	CASSKTRLAGGPLKETQYF
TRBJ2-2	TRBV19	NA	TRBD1	TGTGCCAGCAAGGGGGCGGCCGGGGAGCTGTTTTTT	CASKGAAGELFF
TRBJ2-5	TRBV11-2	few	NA	TGTGCCAGCAGCTTGGGGAAGGGGGGAAGGGAGACCCAGTACTTC	CASSLGKGGRETQYF
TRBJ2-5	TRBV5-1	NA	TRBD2	TGCGCCAGCAGCCAGGGAGATAGCGGGGGCCGGCAGGAGACCCAGTACTTC	CASSQGDSGGRQETQYF
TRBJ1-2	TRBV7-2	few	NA	TGTGCCAGCAGCCCTCGGGACGGATCTAACTATGGCTACACCTTC	CASSPRDGSNYGYTF
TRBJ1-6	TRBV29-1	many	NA	TGCAGCGTTGGGGAAGGAGGGAACTCACCCCTCCACTTT	CSVGEGGNSPLHF
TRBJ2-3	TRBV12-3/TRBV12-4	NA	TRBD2	TGTGCCAGCAGTCCAAGCGGGAGAGGGGCAGATACGCAGTATTTT	CASSPSGRGADTQYF
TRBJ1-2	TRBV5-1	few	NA	TGCGCCAGCAGCTTGGATGGCAGTGTTTACTATGGCTACACCTTC	CASSLDGSVYYGYTF
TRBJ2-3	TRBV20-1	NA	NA	TGCAGTGCTAGGGACCGAGACGGGTGGGATACGCAGTATTTT	CSARDRDGWDTQYF
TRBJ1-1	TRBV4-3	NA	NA	TGCGCCAGCAGCCAAGATCCGAATCCCAACACTGAAGCTTTCTTT	CASSQDPNPNTEAFF
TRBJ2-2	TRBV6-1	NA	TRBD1	TGTGCCAGCAGTGACCCCGGGACAGGGAAGAGCGGGGAGCTGTTTTTT	CASSDPGTGKSGELFF
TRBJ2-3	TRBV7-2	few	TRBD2	TGTGCCAGCAGCTTAGCGGGTCTAGCGGGGAGAGATACGCAGTATTTT	CASSLAGLAGRDTQYF
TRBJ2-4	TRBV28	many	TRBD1	TGTGCCAGCAGTTTATCCGGACAGGGTAGGGACATTCAGTACTTC	CASSLSGQGRDIQYF
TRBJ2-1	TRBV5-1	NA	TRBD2	TGCGCCAGCAGCTTGGTTCCCCAGCGGGGGGGCTCCAATGAGCAGTTCTTC	CASSLVPQRGGSNEQFF
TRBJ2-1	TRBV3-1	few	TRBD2	TGTGCCAGCAGCCGCCGGAATAGCGGGCCCCTCCGCAATGAGCAGTTCTTC	CASSRRNSGPLRNEQFF
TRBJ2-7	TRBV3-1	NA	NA	TGTGCCAGCAGAAGGGGGGAAAGCTACGAGCAGTACTTC	CASRRGESYEQYF
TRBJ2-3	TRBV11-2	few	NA	TGTGCCAGCCGGAGGGGGACGGGAGAAACAGATACGCAGTATTTT	CASRRGTGETDTQYF
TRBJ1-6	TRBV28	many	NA	TGTGCCAGCAGTCCTACAAACTCCCATAATTCACCCCTCCACTTT	CASSPTNSHNSPLHF
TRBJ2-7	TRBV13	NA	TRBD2	TGTGCCAGCAGCATCCGGGGACTAGCGGGGGGGAGCGAGCAGTACTTC	CASSIRGLAGGSEQYF
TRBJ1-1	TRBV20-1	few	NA	TGCAGTGCTAGAGGACAGACGAACACTGAAGCTTTCTTT	CSARGQTNTEAFF
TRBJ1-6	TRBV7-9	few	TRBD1	TGTGCCAGCAGCTTAGGACAGGGAATAGTTCCACCCCTCCACTTT	CASSLGQGIVPPLHF
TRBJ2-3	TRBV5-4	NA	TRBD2	TGTGCCAGCAGCAGCGGACTAGCGAGGCGTGGACCAGATACGCAGTATTTT	CASSSGLARRGPDTQYF
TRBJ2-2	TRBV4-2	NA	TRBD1	TGTGCCAGCAGCCGGAGGGGACAGGGAGGGACCGGGGAGCTGTTTTTT	CASSRRGQGGTGELFF
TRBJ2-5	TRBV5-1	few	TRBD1	TGCGCCAGCAGCTCGGGCCGGACAGGAGAGACCCAGTACTTC	CASSSGRTGETQYF
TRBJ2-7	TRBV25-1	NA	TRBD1	TGTGCCTGCGGACAGGATTTCTACGAGCAGTACTTC	CACGQDFYEQYF
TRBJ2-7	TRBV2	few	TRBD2	TGTGCCAGCAGTGTTGGACTAGCGGGGGAGCAGTACTTC	CASSVGLAGEQYF
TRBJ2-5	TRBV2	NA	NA	TGTGCCAGCGGGGACTCTCAAGAGACCCAGTACTTC	CASGDSQETQYF
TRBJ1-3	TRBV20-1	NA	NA	TGCAGTGCTATCCCAGTTGGCTCTGGAAACACCATATATTTT	CSAIPVGSGNTIYF
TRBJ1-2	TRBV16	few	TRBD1	TGTGCCAGCAGTTTCGGACAGGGCTATGGCTACACCTTC	CASSFGQGYGYTF
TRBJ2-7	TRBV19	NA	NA	TGTGCCAGTATTCGAGGAAACAAACTCTCCTACGAGCAGTACTTC	CASIRGNKLSYEQYF
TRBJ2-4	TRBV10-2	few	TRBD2	TGCGCCAGCATGCCGGGGACTAGTATTACCAAAAACATTCAGTACTTC	CASMPGTSITKNIQYF
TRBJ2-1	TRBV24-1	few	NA	TGTGCCACCAGTGATCCGCCCGGGACCTCAGACTACAATGAGCAGTTCTTC	CATSDPPGTSDYNEQFF
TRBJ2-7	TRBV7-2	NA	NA	TGTGCCAGCAGCGCAGACACGGCCTCCTACGAGCAGTACTTC	CASSADTASYEQYF
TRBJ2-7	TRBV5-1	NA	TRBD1	TGCGCCAGCAGCGCGACAGGGGCCAGCTACGAGCAGTACTTC	CASSATGASYEQYF
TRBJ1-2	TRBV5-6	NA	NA	TGTGCCAGCAGCCAGATTGGGGAGCCGTATGGCTACACCTTC	CASSQIGEPYGYTF
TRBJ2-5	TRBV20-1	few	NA	TGCAGTGCGATAGGACGGCAAGAGACCCAGTACTTC	CSAIGRQETQYF
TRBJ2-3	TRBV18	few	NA	TGTGCCAGCTCACCCCGGGCGTTAAGCACAGATACGCAGTATTTT	CASSPRALSTDTQYF